This T cell receptor (beta chain) was profiled in a study of breast tumors, draining lymph nodes, adjacent tissues. General study findings and limits: Tumor T cell lymph node origin was a supported hypothesis, not proven. Tumor repertoires ranked between lymph nodes and nontumor tissue in diversity, with V and J gene preferences.

V shed 3 bases and J shed 11 bases, with 14 bases lying between them. The CDR3 extends over 12 amino acids. Germline V gene data show CDR1 as GTSNPN and CDR2 as SVGIG (reference sequence). Samples came from axillary lymph nodes draining the breast cancer. This clonotype appeared many times. What it recognizes is unknown. TCRdb re-called the multiplex PCR reads through MiXCR, storing one row per CDR3 protein. This sample has 150,000 to 200,000 distinct CDR3 sequences; roughly a third occur once, and the top ten carry around 4.5%. The sample taken for sequencing was axillary lymph node tissue. J is TRBJ2-1 and V is TRBV30; no reliable D call. This clonotype originated in a female donor with breast cancer. Some clones in this sample may be carry-over from other donors' samples. The CDR3 DNA reads TGTGCCTGGAGCCCTGGCAGGCTCCAGCAGTTCTTC. Protein: CAWSPGRLQQFF.